This TCR beta chain was documented in a study of cytomegalovirus exposure and HLA in healthy donors. The germline V gene encodes CDR1 MDHEN and CDR2 SYDVKM. V dropped 5 bases and J dropped 4 bases, with 26 bases sitting between them. The CDR3 totals 19 residues. PCR involved 60 Vbeta and 13 Jbeta primers. Assay: immunoSEQ multiplex PCR; the TCRdb copy retains only in-frame clones and omits some. The table shows fewer than 45,000 clones, with more than 85% occurring only once. This rearrangement joins TRBV28 to TRBJ2-2, with a tentative D call TRBD1 (8 bases). Sequencing used PBMCs. The TCR comes from a woman aged 18-35 years in good health and CMV-seronegative. This CDR3 is CASSPRDRTVWGGTGELFF. The CDR3 nucleotides read TGTGCCAGCAGTCCCCGGGACAGGACCGTGTGGGGGGGCACCGGGGAGCTGTTTTTT.